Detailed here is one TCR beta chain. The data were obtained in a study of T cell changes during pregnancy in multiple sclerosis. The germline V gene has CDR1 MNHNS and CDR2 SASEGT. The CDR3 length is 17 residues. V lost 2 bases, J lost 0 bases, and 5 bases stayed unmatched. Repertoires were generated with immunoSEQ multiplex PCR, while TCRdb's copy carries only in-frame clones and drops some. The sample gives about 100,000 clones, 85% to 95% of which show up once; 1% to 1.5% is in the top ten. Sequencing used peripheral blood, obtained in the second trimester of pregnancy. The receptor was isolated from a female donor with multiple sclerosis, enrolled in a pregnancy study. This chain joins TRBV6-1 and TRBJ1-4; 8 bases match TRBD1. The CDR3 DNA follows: TGTGCCAGCAGTGAACGAGGGACAGGCTCAACTAATGAAAAACTGTTTTTT. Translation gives CASSERGTGSTNEKLFF.